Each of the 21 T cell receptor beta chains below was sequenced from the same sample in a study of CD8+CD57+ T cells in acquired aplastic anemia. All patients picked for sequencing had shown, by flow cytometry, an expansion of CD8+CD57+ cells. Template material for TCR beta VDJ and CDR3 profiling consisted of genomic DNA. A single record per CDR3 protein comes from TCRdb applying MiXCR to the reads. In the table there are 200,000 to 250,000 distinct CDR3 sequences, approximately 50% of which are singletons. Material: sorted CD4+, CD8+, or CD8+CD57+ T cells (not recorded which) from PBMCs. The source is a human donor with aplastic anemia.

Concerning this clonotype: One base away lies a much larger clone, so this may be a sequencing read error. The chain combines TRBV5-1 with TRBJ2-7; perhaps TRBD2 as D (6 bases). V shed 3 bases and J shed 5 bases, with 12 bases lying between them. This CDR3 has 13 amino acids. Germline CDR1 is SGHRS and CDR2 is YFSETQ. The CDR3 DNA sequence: TGCGCCAGCAGCTCGCGGGGTTTCCACGAGCAGTACTTC. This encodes CASSSRGFHEQYF.

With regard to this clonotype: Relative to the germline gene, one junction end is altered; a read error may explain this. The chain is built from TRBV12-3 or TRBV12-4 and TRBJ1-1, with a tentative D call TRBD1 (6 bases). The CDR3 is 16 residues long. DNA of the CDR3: TGTACCAGCAGTTACTCGGTTCGCAGGGGGAACACTGAAGCTTTCTTT. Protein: CTSSYSVRRGNTEAFF.

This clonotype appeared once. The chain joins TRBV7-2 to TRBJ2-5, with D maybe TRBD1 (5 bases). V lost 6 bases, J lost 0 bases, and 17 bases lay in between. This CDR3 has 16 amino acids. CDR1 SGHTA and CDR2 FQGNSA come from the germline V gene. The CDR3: CASSQRQNPYQETQYF. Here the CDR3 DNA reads TGTGCCAGCAGTCAACGACAGAACCCGTACCAAGAGACCCAGTACTTC.

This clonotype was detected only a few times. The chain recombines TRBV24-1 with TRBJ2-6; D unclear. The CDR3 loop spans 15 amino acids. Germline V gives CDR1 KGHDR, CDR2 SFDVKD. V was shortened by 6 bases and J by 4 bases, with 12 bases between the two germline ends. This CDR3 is CATSYLSSGANVLTF. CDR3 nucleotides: TGTGCCACCAGTTACCTGTCTTCCGGGGCCAACGTCCTGACTTTC.

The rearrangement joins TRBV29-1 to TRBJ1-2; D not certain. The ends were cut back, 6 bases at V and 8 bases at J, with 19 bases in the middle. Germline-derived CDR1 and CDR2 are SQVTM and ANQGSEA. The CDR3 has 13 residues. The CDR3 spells CSVRTVSLEGYTF. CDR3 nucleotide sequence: TGCAGCGTCAGGACCGTCTCTCTTGAGGGCTACACCTTC.

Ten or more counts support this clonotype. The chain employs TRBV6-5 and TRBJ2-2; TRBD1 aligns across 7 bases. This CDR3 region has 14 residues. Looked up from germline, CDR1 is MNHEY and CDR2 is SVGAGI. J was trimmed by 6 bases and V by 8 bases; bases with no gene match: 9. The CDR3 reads CASDTDRASGELFF. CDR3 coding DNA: TGTGCCAGCGACACCGACAGGGCATCCGGGGAGCTGTTTTTT.

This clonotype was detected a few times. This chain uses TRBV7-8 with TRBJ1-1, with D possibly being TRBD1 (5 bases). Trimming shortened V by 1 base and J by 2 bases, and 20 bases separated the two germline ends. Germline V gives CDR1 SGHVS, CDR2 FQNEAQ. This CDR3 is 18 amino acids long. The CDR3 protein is CASSLVGRGTYDNTEAFF. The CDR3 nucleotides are TGTGCCAGCAGCTTAGTGGGACGGGGTACTTATGATAACACTGAAGCTTTCTTT.

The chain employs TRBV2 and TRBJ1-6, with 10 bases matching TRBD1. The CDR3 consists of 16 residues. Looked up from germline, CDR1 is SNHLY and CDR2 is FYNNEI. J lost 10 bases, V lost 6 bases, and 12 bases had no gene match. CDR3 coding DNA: TGTGCCAGCAGCTTAGCCGGGACAGGGGTCGACTCACCCCTCCACTTT. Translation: CASSLAGTGVDSPLHF.

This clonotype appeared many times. CDR3 DNA: TGCGCCAGCAGCGACAACACTGAAGCTTTCTTT. Translating it yields CASSDNTEAFF. The gene calls are TRBV4-3 and TRBJ1-1; D gene uncertain. The V and J ends lost 5 bases and 2 bases respectively, with 3 bases between them. Germline V gives CDR1 LGHNA, CDR2 YSLEER. The CDR3 covers 11 residues.

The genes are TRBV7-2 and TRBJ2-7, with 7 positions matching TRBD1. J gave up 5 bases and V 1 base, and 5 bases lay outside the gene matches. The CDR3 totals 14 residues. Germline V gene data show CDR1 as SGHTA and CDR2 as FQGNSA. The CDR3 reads CASSLETGFNEQYF. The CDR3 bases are TGTGCCAGCAGCTTAGAGACAGGGTTTAACGAGCAGTACTTC.

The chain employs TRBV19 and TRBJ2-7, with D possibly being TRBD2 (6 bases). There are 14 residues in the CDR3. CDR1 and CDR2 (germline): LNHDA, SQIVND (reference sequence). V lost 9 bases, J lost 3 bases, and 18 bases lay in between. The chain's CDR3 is CASSYSGTLYEQYF. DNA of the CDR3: TGTGCCAGCAGTTACTCCGGGACTCTCTACGAGCAGTACTTC.

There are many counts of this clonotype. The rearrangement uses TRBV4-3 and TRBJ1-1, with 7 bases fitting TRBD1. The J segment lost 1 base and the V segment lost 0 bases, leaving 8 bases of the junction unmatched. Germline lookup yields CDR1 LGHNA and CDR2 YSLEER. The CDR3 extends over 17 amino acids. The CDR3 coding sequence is TGCGCCAGCAGCCAAGAGTTAGGGGACAGAGGGAACACTGAAGCTTTCTTT. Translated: CASSQELGDRGNTEAFF.

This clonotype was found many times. The DNA of the CDR3 is TGCAGCGCAATTTCCGGGACAGAGATAACATTGTGGGCTGAAGCTTTCTTT. This sequence encodes CSAISGTEITLWAEAFF. The chain uses TRBV29-1 and TRBJ1-1, with 7 nucleotides matching TRBD1. The CDR3 runs to 17 residues. From germline, CDR1 is SQVTM and CDR2 ANQGSEA. J gave up 6 bases and V 7 bases, and 23 bases lay outside the gene matches.

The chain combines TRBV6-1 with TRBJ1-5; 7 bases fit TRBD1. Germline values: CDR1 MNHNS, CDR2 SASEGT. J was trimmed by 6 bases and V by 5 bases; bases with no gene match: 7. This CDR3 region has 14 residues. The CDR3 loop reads CASSYGTALQPQHF. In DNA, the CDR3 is TGTGCCAGCAGTTACGGGACAGCGCTTCAGCCCCAGCATTTT.

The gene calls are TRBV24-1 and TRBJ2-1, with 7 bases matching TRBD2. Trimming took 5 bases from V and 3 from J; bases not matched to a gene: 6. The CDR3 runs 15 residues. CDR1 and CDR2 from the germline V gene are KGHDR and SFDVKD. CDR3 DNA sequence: TGTGCCACCAGTGGGATGGGCGGGGGCTACAATGAGCAGTTCTTC. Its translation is CATSGMGGGYNEQFF.

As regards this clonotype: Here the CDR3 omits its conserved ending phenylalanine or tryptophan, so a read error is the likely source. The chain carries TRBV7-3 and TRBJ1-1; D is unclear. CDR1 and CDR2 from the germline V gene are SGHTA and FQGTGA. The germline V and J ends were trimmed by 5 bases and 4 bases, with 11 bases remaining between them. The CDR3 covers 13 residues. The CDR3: CASSTKKGTEAFS. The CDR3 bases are TGTGCCAGCAGCACTAAAAAGGGCACTGAAGCTTTCTCT.

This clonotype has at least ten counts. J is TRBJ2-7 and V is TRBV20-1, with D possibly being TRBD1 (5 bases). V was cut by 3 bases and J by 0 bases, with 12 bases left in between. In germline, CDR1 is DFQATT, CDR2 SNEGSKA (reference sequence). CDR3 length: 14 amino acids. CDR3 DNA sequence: TGCAGTGCTAGGGACACCGTTTACTCCTACGAGCAGTACTTC. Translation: CSARDTVYSYEQYF.

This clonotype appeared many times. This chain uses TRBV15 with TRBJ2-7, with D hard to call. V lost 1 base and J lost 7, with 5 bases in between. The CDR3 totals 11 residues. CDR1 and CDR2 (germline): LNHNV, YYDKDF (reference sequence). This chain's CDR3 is CATSRGAEQYF. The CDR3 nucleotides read TGTGCCACCAGCAGAGGGGCAGAGCAGTACTTC.

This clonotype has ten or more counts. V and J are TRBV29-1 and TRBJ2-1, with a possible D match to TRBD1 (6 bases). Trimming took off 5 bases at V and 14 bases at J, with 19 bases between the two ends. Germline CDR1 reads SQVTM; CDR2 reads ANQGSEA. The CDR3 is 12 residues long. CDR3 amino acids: CSVPRMDSGEFF. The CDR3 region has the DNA TGCAGCGTTCCGCGAATGGACAGTGGGGAGTTCTTC.

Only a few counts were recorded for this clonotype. The DNA for the CDR3 is TGTGCCAGCAGTGAAGCGAGAGTAAATCAGCCCCAGCATTTT. This sequence encodes CASSEARVNQPQHF. The chain employs TRBV2 and TRBJ1-5; D remains ambiguous. The germline V and J ends were trimmed by 0 bases and 4 bases, with 7 bases remaining between them. Germline V CDR1 and CDR2: SNHLY, FYNNEI. The length of the CDR3 is 14 residues. The full variable domain, in which reference TRBV2 and TRBJ1-5 provide the parts outside the CDR3, is EPEVTQTPSHQVTQMGQEVILRCVPISNHLYFYWYRQILGQKVEFLVSFYNNEISEKSEIFDDQFSVERPDGSNFTLKIRSTKLEDSAMYFCASSEARVNQPQHFGDGTRLSIL.

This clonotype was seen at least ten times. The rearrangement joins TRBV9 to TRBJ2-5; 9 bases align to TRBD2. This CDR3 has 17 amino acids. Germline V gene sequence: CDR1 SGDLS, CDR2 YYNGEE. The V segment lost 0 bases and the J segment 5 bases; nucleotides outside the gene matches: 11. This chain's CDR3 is CASSVDLSGSHEETQYF. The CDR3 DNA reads TGTGCCAGCAGCGTAGATCTTAGCGGGAGCCACGAGGAGACCCAGTACTTC.